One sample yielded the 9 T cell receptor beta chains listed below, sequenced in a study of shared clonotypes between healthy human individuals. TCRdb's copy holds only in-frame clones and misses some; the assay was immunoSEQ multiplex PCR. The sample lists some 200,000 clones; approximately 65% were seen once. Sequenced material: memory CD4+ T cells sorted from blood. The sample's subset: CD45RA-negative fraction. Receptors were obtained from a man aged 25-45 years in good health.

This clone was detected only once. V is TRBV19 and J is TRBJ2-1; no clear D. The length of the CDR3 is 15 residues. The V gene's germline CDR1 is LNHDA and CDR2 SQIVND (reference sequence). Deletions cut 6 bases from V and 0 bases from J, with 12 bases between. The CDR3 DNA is TGTGCCAGTAGCCCCAGGATGAGCTCCTACAATGAGCAGTTCTTC. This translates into CASSPRMSSYNEQFF. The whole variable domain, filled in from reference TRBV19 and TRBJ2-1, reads DGGITQSPKYLFRKEGQNVTLSCEQNLNHDAMYWYRQDPGQGLRLIYYSQIVNDFQKGDIAEGYSVSREKKESFPLTVTSAQKNPTAFYLCASSPRMSSYNEQFFGPGTRLTVL.

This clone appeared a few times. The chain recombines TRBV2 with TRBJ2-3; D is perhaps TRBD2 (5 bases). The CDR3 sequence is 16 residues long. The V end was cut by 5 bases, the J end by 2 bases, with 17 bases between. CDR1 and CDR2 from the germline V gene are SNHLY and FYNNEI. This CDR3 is CASSRIVGSYTDTQYF. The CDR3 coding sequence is TGTGCCAGCAGTAGGATTGTAGGGAGCTACACAGATACGCAGTATTTT.

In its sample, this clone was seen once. The CDR3 loop is CASSLFLQGAGETQYF. In nucleotides, the CDR3 is TGTGCCAGCAGCTTATTCTTACAGGGGGCCGGAGAGACCCAGTACTTC. The chain uses TRBV5-5 and TRBJ2-5, with 9 bases lining up with TRBD1. The CDR3 has 16 amino acids. From germline, CDR1 is SGHKS and CDR2 YYEKEE (reference sequence). V lost 2 bases and J lost 4; bases outside the gene matches: 9. Using reference TRBV5-5 and TRBJ2-5 for the parts outside the CDR3, the full variable domain is DAGVTQSPTHLIKTRGQQVTLRCSPISGHKSVSWYQQVLGQGPQFIFQYYEKEERGRGNFPDRFSARQFPNYSSELNVNALLLGDSALYLCASSLFLQGAGETQYFGPGTRLLVL.

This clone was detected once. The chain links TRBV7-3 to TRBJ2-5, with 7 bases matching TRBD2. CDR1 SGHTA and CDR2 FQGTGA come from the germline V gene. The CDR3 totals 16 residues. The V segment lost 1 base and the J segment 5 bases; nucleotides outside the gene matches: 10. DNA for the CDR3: TGTGCCAGCAGCTTAAATGGGGAGGGAATATACGAGACCCAGTACTTC. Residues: CASSLNGEGIYETQYF.

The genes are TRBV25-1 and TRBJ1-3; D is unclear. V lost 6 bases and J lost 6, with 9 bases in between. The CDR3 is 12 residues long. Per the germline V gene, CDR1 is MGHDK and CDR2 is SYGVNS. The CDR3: CASSGGQNTIYF. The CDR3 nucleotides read TGTGCCAGCAGCGGCGGTCAAAACACCATATATTTT.

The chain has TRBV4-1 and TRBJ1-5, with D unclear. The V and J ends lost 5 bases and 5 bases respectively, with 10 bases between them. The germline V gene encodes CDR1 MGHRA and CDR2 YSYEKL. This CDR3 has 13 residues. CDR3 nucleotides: TGCGCCAGCAGCGCCCGGAGGGATCAGCCCCAGCATTTT. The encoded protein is CASSARRDQPQHF.

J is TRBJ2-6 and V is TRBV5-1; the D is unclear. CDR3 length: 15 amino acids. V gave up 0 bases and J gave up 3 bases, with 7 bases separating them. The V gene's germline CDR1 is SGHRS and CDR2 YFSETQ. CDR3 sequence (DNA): TGCGCCAGCAGCTTGGACTCCGATGGGGCCAACGTCCTGACTTTC. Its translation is CASSLDSDGANVLTF.

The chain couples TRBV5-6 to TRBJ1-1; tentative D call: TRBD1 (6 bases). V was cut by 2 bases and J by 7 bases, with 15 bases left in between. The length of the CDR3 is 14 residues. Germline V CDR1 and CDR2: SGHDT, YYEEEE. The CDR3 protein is CASSFPGTYSEAFF. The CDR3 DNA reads TGTGCCAGCAGCTTTCCCGGGACATACAGTGAAGCTTTCTTT.

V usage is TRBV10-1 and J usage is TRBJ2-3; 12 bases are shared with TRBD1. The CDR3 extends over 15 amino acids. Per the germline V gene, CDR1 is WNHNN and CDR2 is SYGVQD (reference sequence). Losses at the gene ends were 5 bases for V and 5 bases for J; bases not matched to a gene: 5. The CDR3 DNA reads TGCGCCAGCAGTTGGGACAGGGGGCATGTAGATACGCAGTATTTT. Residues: CASSWDRGHVDTQYF.